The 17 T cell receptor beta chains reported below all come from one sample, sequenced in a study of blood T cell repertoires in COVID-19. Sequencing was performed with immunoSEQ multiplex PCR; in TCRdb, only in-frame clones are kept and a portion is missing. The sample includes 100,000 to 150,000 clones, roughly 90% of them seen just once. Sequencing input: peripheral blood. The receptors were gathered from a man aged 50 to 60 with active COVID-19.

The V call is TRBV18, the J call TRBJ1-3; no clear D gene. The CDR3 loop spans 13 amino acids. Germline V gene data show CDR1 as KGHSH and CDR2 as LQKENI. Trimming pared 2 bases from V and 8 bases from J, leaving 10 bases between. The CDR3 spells CASSPLTSDTIYF. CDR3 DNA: TGTGCCAGCTCACCATTAACTAGTGACACCATATATTTT.

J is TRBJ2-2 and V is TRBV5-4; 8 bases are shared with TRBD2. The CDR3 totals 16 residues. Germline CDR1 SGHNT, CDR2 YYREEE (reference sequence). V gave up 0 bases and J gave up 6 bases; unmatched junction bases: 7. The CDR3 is CASSLASGSPAGELFF. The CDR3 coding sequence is TGTGCCAGCAGCTTGGCCAGCGGGAGTCCGGCCGGGGAGCTGTTTTTT.

CDR3 sequence: CASSPDRVSTGELFF. CDR3 coding DNA: TGTGCCAGCTCACCAGATAGAGTGTCCACCGGGGAGCTGTTTTTT. This chain uses TRBV18 with TRBJ2-2; D is unclear. Trimming pared 2 bases from V and 4 bases from J, leaving 11 bases between. The germline gives CDR1 KGHSH, CDR2 LQKENI. The CDR3 contains 15 residues.

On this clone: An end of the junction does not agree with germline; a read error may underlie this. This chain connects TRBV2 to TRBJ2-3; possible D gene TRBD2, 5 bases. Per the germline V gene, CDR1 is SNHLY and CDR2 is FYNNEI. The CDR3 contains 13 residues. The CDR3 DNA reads TGTGCCAGCAGTCGGGATAGCAGAGATACGCAGTATTTT. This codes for CASSRDSRDTQYF.

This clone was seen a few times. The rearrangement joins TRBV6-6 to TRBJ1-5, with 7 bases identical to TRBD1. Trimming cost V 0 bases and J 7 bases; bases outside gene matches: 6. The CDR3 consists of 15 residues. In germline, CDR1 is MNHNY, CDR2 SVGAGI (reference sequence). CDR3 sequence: CASSYSDRLRQPQHF. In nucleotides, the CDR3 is TGTGCCAGCAGTTACTCGGACAGGCTACGCCAGCCCCAGCATTTT.

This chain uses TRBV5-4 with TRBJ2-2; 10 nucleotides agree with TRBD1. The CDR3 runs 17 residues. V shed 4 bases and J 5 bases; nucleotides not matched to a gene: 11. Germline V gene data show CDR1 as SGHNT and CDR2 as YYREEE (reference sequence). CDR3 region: CASSRISGQGKTGELFF. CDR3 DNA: TGTGCCAGCAGCCGAATTTCGGGACAGGGGAAGACCGGGGAGCTGTTTTTT.

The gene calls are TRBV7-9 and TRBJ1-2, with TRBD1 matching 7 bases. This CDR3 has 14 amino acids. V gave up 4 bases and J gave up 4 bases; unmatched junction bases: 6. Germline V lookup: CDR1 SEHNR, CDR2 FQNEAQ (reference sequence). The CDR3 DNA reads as TGTGCCAGCAGCTCACAGGGGCTTGTCTATGGCTACACCTTC. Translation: CASSSQGLVYGYTF.

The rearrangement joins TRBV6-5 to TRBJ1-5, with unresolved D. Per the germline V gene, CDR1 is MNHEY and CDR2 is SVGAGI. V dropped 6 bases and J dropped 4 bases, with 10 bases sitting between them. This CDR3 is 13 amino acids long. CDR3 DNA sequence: TGTGCCAGCAGCCTACAGCAGAATCAGCCCCAGCATTTT. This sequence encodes CASSLQQNQPQHF.

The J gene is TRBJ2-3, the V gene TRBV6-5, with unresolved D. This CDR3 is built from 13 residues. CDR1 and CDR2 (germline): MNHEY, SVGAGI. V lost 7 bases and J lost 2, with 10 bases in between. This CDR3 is CASTEMHTDTQYF. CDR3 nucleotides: TGTGCCAGCACCGAGATGCACACAGATACGCAGTATTTT.

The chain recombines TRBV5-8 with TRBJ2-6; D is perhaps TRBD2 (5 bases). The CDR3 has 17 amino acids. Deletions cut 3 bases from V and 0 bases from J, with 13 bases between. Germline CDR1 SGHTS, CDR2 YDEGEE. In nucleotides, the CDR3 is TGTGCCAGCAGCTGGGTTCGGGGAAGCTCTGGGGCCAACGTCCTGACTTTC. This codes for CASSWVRGSSGANVLTF.

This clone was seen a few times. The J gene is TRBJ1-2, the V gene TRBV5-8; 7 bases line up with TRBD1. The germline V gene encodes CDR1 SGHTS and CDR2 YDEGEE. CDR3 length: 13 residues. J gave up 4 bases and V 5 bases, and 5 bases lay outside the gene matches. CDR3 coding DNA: TGTGCCAGCAGGGGGACAGTTCGCTATGGCTACACCTTC. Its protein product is CASRGTVRYGYTF.

CDR3 protein: CASSLLAGAGNEQFF. The CDR3 region has the DNA TGTGCCAGCAGCTTACTAGCGGGAGCGGGGAATGAGCAGTTCTTC. The V and J genes are TRBV7-9 and TRBJ2-1, with TRBD2 matching 10 bases. J gave up 7 bases and V 2 bases, and 5 bases lay outside the gene matches. The germline CDR1 and CDR2 sequences are SEHNR and FQNEAQ (reference sequence). The CDR3 runs to 15 residues.

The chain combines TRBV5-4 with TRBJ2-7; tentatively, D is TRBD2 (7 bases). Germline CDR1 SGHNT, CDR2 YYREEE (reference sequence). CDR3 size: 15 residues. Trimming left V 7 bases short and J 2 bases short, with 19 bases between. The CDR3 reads CASALGGGGPYEQYF. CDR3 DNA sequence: TGTGCCAGCGCCTTGGGGGGCGGGGGTCCCTACGAGCAGTACTTC.

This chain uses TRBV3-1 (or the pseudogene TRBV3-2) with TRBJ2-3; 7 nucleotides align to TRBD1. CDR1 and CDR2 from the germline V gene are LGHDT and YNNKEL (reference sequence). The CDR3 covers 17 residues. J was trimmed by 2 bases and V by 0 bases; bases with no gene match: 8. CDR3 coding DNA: TGTGCCAGCAGCCAAGATTGGGGACAGATATCCACAGATACGCAGTATTTT. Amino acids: CASSQDWGQISTDTQYF.

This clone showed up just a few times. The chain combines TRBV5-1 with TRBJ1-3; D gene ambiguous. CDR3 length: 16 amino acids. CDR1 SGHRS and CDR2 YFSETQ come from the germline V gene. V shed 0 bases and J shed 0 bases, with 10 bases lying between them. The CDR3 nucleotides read TGCGCCAGCAGCTTGGCCGAGGGATTCTCTGGAAACACCATATATTTT. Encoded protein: CASSLAEGFSGNTIYF.

The CDR3 reads CASSYRENSYNEQFF. CDR3 DNA: TGTGCCAGCTCCTACAGGGAGAACTCCTACAATGAGCAGTTCTTC. The chain uses TRBV5-5 and TRBJ2-1; a weak D match, TRBD1 (6 bases). The V and J ends lost 7 bases and 0 bases respectively, with 14 bases between them. This CDR3 comprises 15 residues. CDR1 is SGHKS and CDR2 is YYEKEE in the germline V gene (reference sequence).

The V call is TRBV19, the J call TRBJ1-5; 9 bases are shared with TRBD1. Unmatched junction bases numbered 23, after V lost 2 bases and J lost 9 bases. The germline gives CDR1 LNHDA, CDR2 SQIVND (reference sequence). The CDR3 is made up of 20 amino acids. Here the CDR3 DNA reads TGTGCCAGTAGTATAAGGGGAACCGGGACAGGGAGCCCGACAGGTCCGCCCCAGCATTTT. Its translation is CASSIRGTGTGSPTGPPQHF.